The T cell receptor (beta chain) described here comes from a study of glioma-infiltrating T cells after dendritic cell vaccination (dated by TCRdb to 2016 to 2017). About the investigation overall: The cohort included 15 or so glioblastoma patients drawn from Phase I and II dendritic cell vaccination trials, of whom 9 were newly diagnosed and 6 had recurrent disease. Deep sequencing of TCR beta CDR3 regions was used to quantify tumor-infiltrating lymphocyte content and compare tumor and blood repertoires in dendritic cell-vaccinated glioblastoma patients. Patients received three intradermal dendritic cell vaccine injections at biweekly intervals in the arm below the axilla. Between 2003 and 2012, the patients were given dendritic cell vaccination pulsed with autologous tumor lysate. To make the vaccine, monocyte-derived dendritic cells were cultured for under eight days with IL-4 and GM-CSF and then pulsed overnight with autologous tumor lysate. Survival after dendritic cell vaccination was correlated with TCR sequencing metrics, such as TIL content and the overlap between tumor and blood repertoires.

On the study overall, not on this receptor specifically: After dendritic cell vaccination, a higher estimated pretreatment TIL content predicted longer time to progression and overall survival. The cohort was small and heterogeneous, and full blood and tumor sets were available for few patients, with initial-recurrent tumor pairs available for even fewer patients. TCR clonality showed no direct relationship with survival, which suggests that a diverse polyclonal response may be important. The three-group TCR overlap response model was described as speculative and requiring prospective validation.

Comments on this clone: The antigen this receptor binds is unknown. No base quality values were provided; no much bigger clone lies one nucleotide off.

The immunoSEQ assay amplified TCRB CDR3 regions from approximately 1.8 micrograms of genomic DNA, or from all available DNA when less than that amount was available. For multiplex PCR, 60 forward primers for TCR V beta segments and 13 reverse primers for J beta segments were used. To estimate the number of reads per starting template, synthetic control templates were added to each sample at limiting dilution. The Illumina HiSeq System generated 87 bp sequencing reads. As for how the authors treated the data: PCR and sequencing errors were removed by a nearest neighbor algorithm that merged closely related sequences. TCR overlap was measured as the percentage of unique tumor TCR beta sequences that were also present in the peripheral blood of the same patient. TCRdb's version of the immuneACCESS table is confined to in-frame rearrangements and falls short of the full clone set. An unresolved V gene accounts for under half of the shortfall where checked; the remainder is of unknown origin. V, J and clone size reflect that table, while D and trimming were determined from the DNA. The sample table holds 75,000 to 85,000 clones, of which over 75% were seen once. Around 2.1% of the sample is taken by the ten largest.

The time point label here, explained by the study, means: after dendritic cell vaccination, including at tumor progression/relapse. Patients were selected for having adequate residual fresh-frozen tumor tissue and more than two years of available survival data. Although molecular status otherwise differed among the glioblastoma patients, no patient had an isocitrate dehydrogenase mutation. PBMC collection took place before vaccination, two weeks after the third vaccination, and at tumor progression if progression occurred. The Qiagen DNeasy Blood extraction Kit was used to extract genomic DNA. V is trimmed back by 1 base and J by 1 base, and the junction contains 5 bases that no gene match accounts for. Looking up the germline V gene yields CDR1 SGHVS and CDR2 FNYEAQ. The CDR3 numbers 17 residues from cysteine through phenylalanine. Of the read, only the CDR3 DNA is kept; its 51 bases are in frame from base 1.

The sample consisted of blood, taken after dendritic cell vaccination. The TCR was taken from a human donor with glioblastoma. In this chain, TRBV7-6 is recombined with TRBJ2-2; TRBD1 agrees with 8 junctional bases. In nucleotide form, the sequence is TGTGCCAGCAGCTTAGTGGGGACAGGAAAGAACACCGGGGAGCTGTTTTTT. The translation is CASSLVGTGKNTGELFF.